The 14 T cell receptor beta chains below all came from one sample that was sequenced in a study of blood T cell repertoires in COVID-19. Sequencing was performed with immunoSEQ multiplex PCR; in TCRdb, only in-frame clones are kept and a portion is missing. This sample has approximately 26,000 clones; 89% occur once, and the top ten carry approximately 50%. Sequenced sample: peripheral blood. The receptors here all came from a human donor with acute or convalescent COVID-19. The donor label of this sample is uncertain.

The rearrangement joins TRBV7-2 to TRBJ1-2, with 7 bases that match TRBD1. V gave up 5 bases and J gave up 6 bases; unmatched junction bases: 12. This CDR3 is 15 amino acids long. Looked up from germline, CDR1 is SGHTA and CDR2 is FQGNSA. The CDR3 spells CASSKGTGALNGYTF. As DNA, the CDR3 is TGTGCCAGCAGCAAGGGAACAGGGGCTCTCAATGGCTACACCTTC.

This chain connects TRBV6-5 to TRBJ2-5, with 7 bases matching TRBD1. The CDR3 is 14 amino acids. CDR1 and CDR2 (germline): MNHEY, SVGAGI. With V trimmed by 6 bases and J by 6 bases, 10 bases remained unmatched. The CDR3 DNA reads TGTGCCAGCAGGAGAAGGGACAGTGGAAAGACCCAGTACTTC. This codes for CASRRRDSGKTQYF.

This clone showed up just a few times. One junction end does not reproduce the germline sequence, and a read error may be involved. The V gene is TRBV7-7, the J gene TRBJ2-5, with TRBD1 as a possible D gene (5 bases). Germline values: CDR1 SSHAT, CDR2 FNYEAQ (reference sequence). The CDR3 contains 13 residues. The CDR3 spells CASSLVHEGAQYF. The CDR3 DNA reads as TGTGCTAGCAGCTTAGTACACGAAGGGGCCCAGTACTTC.

V and J are TRBV27 and TRBJ2-2, with TRBD2 matching 15 bases. Germline V gene sequence: CDR1 MNHEY, CDR2 SMNVEV (reference sequence). The CDR3 consists of 20 residues. Trimming took 0 bases from V and 1 from J; bases not matched to a gene: 6. CDR3 sequence: CASSLSWTSGRAQNTGELFF. The CDR3, as DNA: TGTGCCAGCAGTTTATCTTGGACTAGCGGGAGGGCCCAGAACACCGGGGAGCTGTTTTTT.

This chain connects TRBV4-3 to TRBJ1-6; no clear D. The CDR3 has 13 amino acids. Trimming pared 4 bases from V and 5 bases from J, leaving 6 bases between. Germline V gives CDR1 LGHNA, CDR2 YSLEER. Written as DNA, the CDR3 is TGCGCCAGCAGCCTTACTAATAATTCACCCCTCCACTTT. Protein product: CASSLTNNSPLHF.

The V call is TRBV18, the J call TRBJ2-3; D not certain. Germline values: CDR1 KGHSH, CDR2 LQKENI. The CDR3 covers 15 residues. Trimming pared 5 bases from V and 0 bases from J, leaving 12 bases between. The CDR3 region is CASSEEQTSTDTQYF. As DNA, the CDR3 is TGTGCCAGCTCAGAGGAACAAACTAGCACAGATACGCAGTATTTT. Full variable domain (outside the CDR3, taken from reference TRBV18 and TRBJ2-3): NAGVMQNPRHLVRRRGQEARLRCSPMKGHSHVYWYRQLPEEGLKFMVYLQKENIIDESGMPKERFSAEFPKEGPSILRIQQVVRGDSAAYFCASSEEQTSTDTQYFGPGTRLTVL.

This clone occurred once. The chain couples TRBV6-6 to TRBJ2-2, with TRBD2 matching 7 bases. The V gene end was trimmed by 8 bases and the J gene end by 1 base; junction bases not matched to a gene: 4. CDR3 size: 14 residues. Germline V gene lookup returns CDR1 MNHNY and CDR2 SVGAGI (reference sequence). Here the CDR3 DNA reads TGTGCCAGCTTAACGGGGGGGAACACCGGGGAGCTGTTTTTT. This gives the protein CASLTGGNTGELFF.

The chain combines TRBV3-1 (or the pseudogene TRBV3-2) with TRBJ2-4; 7 bases are a match to TRBD2. J lost 0 bases, V lost 1 base, and 0 bases had no gene match. The CDR3 has 15 amino acids. The germline CDR1 and CDR2 sequences are LGHDT and YNNKEL (reference sequence). The CDR3 DNA reads as TGTGCCAGCAGCCAAGCTAGCGGAGCCAAAAACATTCAGTACTTC. Encoded protein: CASSQASGAKNIQYF.

The chain couples TRBV29-1 to TRBJ2-7; perhaps TRBD1 as D (6 bases). Deletions cut 4 bases from V and 0 bases from J, with 13 bases between. The V gene's germline CDR1 is SQVTM and CDR2 ANQGSEA. The CDR3 is made up of 14 amino acids. The CDR3 DNA follows: TGCAGCGTTGGATCAGGGGCCGGCTCCTACGAGCAGTACTTC. Its translation is CSVGSGAGSYEQYF.

This clone was seen more than once but under ten times. The chain recombines TRBV3-1 (or the pseudogene TRBV3-2) with TRBJ2-1, with TRBD2 matching 9 bases. V lost 4 bases and J lost 4; bases outside the gene matches: 11. Germline lookup yields CDR1 LGHDT and CDR2 YNNKEL (reference sequence). This CDR3 contains 17 residues. The CDR3 sequence is CASSPPGGRGLYNEQFF. CDR3 in DNA: TGTGCCAGCAGCCCACCCGGCGGGAGGGGGTTATACAATGAGCAGTTCTTC.

This chain links TRBV30 with TRBJ1-5; 9 bases match TRBD1. Germline-derived CDR1 and CDR2 are GTSNPN and SVGIG (reference sequence). CDR3 length equals 15 residues. The V segment lost 1 base and the J segment 5 bases; nucleotides outside the gene matches: 6. DNA of the CDR3: TGTGCCTGGAGTGGCCGGGACAGGGCTTATCAGCCCCAGCATTTT. It yields the protein CAWSGRDRAYQPQHF. The full variable domain, rest sourced from reference TRBV30 and TRBJ1-5, is SQTIHQWPATLVQPVGSPLSLECTVEGTSNPNLYWYRQAAGRGLQLLFYSVGIGQISSEVPQNLSASRPQDRQFILSSKKLLLSDSGFYLCAWSGRDRAYQPQHFGDGTRLSIL.

The DNA of the CDR3 is TGTGCCAGCTCACCACCGACAGGGTTCTACGAGCAGTACTTC. This gives the protein CASSPPTGFYEQYF. The chain is built from TRBV18 and TRBJ2-7, with 7 bases that match TRBD1. Germline CDR1 KGHSH, CDR2 LQKENI. This CDR3 spans 14 amino acids. Germline trimming cut 0 bases from V and 3 bases from J; bases unmatched to any gene: 2.

The CDR3 spells CASSRAGGYEQYV. The CDR3 DNA sequence: TGTGCCAGCTCACGAGCAGGGGGGTACGAGCAGTACGTC. The chain has TRBV18 and TRBJ2-7; D perhaps matches TRBD1 (7 bases). Trimming stripped 4 bases from V and 4 bases from J, with 11 bases between. The CDR3 extends over 13 amino acids. Germline V gene sequence: CDR1 KGHSH, CDR2 LQKENI.

The chain is built from TRBV19 and TRBJ1-4; D uncertain. Germline V gene sequence: CDR1 LNHDA, CDR2 SQIVND (reference sequence). CDR3 length equals 14 residues. The ends were cut back, 8 bases at V and 4 bases at J, with 14 bases in the middle. The CDR3 DNA sequence: TGTGCCAGTGTTTCCGGTATTTTTAATGAAAAACTGTTTTTT. This translates into CASVSGIFNEKLFF.